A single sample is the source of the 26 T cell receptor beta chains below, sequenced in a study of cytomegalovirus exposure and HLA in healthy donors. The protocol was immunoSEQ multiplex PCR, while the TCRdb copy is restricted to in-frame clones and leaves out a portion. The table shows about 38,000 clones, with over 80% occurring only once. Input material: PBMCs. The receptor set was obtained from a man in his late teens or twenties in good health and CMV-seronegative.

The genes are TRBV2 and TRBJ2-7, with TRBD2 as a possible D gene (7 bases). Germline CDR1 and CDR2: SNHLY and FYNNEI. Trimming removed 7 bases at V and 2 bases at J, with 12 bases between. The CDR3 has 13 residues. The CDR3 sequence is CASTRGGAYEQYF. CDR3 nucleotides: TGTGCCAGCACCAGAGGGGGGGCCTACGAGCAGTACTTC. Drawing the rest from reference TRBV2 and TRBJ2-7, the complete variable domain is EPEVTQTPSHQVTQMGQEVILRCVPISNHLYFYWYRQILGQKVEFLVSFYNNEISEKSEIFDDQFSVERPDGSNFTLKIRSTKLEDSAMYFCASTRGGAYEQYFGPGTRLTVT.

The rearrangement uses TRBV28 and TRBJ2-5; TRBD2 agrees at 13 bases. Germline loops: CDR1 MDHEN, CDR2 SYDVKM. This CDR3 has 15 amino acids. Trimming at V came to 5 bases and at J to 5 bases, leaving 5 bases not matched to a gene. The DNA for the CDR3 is TGTGCCAGCAGTCCATCGACTAGCGGGGGGGAGACCCAGTACTTC. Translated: CASSPSTSGGETQYF.

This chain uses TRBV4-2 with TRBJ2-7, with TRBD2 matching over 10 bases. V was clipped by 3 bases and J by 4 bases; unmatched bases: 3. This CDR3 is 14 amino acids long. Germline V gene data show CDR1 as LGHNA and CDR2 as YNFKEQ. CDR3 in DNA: TGTGCCAGCAGCCAGGGAGCGGGAGGGTACGAGCAGTACTTC. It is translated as CASSQGAGGYEQYF.

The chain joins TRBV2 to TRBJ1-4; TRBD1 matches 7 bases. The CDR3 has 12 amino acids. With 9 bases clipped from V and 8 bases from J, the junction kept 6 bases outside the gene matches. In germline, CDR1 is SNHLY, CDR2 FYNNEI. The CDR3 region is CARRQGEEKLFF. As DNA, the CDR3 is TGTGCCAGGAGACAGGGTGAAGAAAAACTGTTTTTT.

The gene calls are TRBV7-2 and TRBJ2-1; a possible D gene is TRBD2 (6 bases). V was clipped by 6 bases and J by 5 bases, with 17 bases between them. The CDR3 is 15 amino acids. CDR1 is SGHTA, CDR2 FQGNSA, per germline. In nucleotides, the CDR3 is TGTGCCAGCAGTGGGGGGAGTAGCCTCCACAATGAGCAGTTCTTC. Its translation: CASSGGSSLHNEQFF. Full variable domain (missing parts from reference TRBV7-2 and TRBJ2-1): GAGVSQSPSNKVTEKGKDVELRCDPISGHTALYWYRQSLGQGLEFLIYFQGNSAPDKSGLPSDRFSAERTGGSVSTLTIQRTQQEDSAVYLCASSGGSSLHNEQFFGPGTRLTVL.

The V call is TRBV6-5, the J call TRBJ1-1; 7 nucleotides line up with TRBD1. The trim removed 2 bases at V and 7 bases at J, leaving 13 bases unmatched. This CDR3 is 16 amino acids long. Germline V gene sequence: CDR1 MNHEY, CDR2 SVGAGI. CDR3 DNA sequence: TGTGCCAGCAGTTACGTACCGGGACAGCAATACTATGAAGCTTTCTTT. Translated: CASSYVPGQQYYEAFF.

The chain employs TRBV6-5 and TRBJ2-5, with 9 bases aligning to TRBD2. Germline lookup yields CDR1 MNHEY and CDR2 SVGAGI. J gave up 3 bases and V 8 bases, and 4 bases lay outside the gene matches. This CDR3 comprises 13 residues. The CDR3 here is CASAAGGKETQYF. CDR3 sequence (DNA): TGTGCCAGCGCAGCGGGGGGTAAAGAGACCCAGTACTTC.

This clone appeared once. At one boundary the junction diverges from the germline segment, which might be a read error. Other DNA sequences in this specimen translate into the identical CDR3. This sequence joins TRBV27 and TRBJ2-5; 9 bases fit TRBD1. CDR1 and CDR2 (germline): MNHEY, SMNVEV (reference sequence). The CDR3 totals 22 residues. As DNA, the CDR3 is TGTGCTAGCAGTCTACTAAACCCCGCGGACAGGGGTTCGCCACTGATCGAAGAGACCCAGTACTTC. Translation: CASSLLNPADRGSPLIEETQYF.

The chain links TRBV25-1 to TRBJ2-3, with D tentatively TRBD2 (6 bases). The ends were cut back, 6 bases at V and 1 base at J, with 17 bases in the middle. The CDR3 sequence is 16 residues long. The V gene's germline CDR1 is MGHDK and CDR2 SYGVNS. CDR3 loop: CASSLLGSGGTDTQYF. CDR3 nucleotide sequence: TGTGCCAGCAGCCTCCTCGGATCGGGGGGCACAGATACGCAGTATTTT.

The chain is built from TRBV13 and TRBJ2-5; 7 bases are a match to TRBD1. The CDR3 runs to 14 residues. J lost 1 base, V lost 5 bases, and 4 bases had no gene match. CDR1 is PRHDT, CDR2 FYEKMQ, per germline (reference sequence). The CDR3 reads CASSTGAFQETQYF. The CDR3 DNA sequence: TGTGCCAGCAGCACAGGGGCCTTCCAAGAGACCCAGTACTTC.

The CDR3 coding sequence is TGTGCCAGCAGCTTAGGGCGAGGGAGGGCTTTCTTT. This translates into CASSLGRGRAFF. This chain uses TRBV7-9 with TRBJ1-1; no reliable D call. Between the trimmed V and J ends, which lost 1 base and 11 bases, there was a span of 11 bases. Germline CDR1 SEHNR, CDR2 FQNEAQ (reference sequence). The CDR3 spans 12 residues.

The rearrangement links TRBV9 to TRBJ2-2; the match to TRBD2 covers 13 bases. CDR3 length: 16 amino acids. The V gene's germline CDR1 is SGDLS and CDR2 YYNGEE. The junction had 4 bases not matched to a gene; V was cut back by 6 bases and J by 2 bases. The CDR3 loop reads CASNRLAGGNTGELFF. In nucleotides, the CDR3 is TGTGCCAGCAACCGACTAGCGGGGGGTAACACCGGGGAGCTGTTTTTT. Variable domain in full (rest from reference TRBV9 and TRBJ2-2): DSGVTQTPKHLITATGQRVTLRCSPRSGDLSVYWYQQSLDQGLQFLIQYYNGEERAKGNILERFSAQQFPDLHSELNLSSLELGDSALYFCASNRLAGGNTGELFFGEGSRLTVL.

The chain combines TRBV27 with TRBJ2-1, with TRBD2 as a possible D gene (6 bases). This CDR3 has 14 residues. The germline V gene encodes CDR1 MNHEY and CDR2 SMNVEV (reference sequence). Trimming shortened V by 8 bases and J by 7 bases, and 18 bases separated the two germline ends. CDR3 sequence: CASRGGAKLNEQFF. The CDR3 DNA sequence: TGTGCCAGCCGCGGCGGGGCGAAACTAAATGAGCAGTTCTTC.

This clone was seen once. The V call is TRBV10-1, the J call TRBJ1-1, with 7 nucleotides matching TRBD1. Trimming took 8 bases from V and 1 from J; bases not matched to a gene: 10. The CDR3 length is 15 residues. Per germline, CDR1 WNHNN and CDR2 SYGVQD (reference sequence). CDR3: CASYENQGENTEAFF. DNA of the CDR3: TGCGCCAGCTACGAAAATCAGGGGGAGAACACTGAAGCTTTCTTT.

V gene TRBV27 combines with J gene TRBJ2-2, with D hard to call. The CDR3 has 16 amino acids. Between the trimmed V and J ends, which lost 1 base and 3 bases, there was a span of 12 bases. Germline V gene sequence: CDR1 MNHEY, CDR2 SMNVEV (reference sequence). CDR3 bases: TGTGCCAGCAGTTTATTGAACAGCTTTTACACCGGGGAGCTGTTTTTT. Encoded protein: CASSLLNSFYTGELFF.

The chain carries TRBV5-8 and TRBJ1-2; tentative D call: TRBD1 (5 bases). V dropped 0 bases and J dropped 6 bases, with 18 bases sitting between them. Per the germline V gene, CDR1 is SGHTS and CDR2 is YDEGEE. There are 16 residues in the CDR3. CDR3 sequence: CASSLAGDFRGNGYTF. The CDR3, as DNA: TGTGCCAGCAGCTTGGCCGGGGACTTCCGAGGGAATGGCTACACCTTC.

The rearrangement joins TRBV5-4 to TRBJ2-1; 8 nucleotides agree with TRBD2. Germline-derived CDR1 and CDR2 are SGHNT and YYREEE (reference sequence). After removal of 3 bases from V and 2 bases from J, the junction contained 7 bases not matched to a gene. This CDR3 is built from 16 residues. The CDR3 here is CASSSLLAAAYNEQFF. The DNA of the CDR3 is TGTGCCAGCAGCTCCCTACTAGCGGCAGCCTACAATGAGCAGTTCTTC.

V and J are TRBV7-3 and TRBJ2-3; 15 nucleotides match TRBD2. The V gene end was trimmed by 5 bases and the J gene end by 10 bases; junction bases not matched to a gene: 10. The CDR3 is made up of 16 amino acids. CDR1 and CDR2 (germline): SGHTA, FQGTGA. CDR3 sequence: CASSPIGLAGGRAQYF. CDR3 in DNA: TGTGCCAGCAGCCCAATCGGACTAGCGGGAGGGAGGGCGCAGTATTTT.

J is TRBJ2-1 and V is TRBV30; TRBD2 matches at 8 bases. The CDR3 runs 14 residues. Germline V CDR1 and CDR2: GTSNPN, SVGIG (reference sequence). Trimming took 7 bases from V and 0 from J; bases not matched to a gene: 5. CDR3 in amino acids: CAYSGLVSYNEQFF. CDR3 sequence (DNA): TGTGCCTACTCGGGACTAGTCTCCTACAATGAGCAGTTCTTC.

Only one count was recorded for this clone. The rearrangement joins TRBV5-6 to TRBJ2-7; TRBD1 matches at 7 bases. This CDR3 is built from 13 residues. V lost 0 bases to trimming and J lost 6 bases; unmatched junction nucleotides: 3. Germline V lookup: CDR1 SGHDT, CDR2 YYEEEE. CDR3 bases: TGTGCCAGCAGCTTGGCGGGGACAGCCGAGCAGTACTTC. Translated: CASSLAGTAEQYF.

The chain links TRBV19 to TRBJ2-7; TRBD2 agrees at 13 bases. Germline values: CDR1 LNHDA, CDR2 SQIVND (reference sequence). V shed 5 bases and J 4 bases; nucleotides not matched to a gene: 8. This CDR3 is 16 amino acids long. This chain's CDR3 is CASSSNPGLAGYEQYF. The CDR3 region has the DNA TGTGCCAGTAGTTCTAATCCGGGACTAGCGGGGTACGAGCAGTACTTC.

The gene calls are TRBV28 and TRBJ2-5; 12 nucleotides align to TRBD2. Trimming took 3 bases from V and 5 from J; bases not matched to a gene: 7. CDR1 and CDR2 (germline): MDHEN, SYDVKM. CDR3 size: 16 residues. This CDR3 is CASSFPSGGAGETQYF. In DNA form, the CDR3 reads TGTGCCAGCAGTTTCCCTAGCGGGGGGGCGGGGGAGACCCAGTACTTC.

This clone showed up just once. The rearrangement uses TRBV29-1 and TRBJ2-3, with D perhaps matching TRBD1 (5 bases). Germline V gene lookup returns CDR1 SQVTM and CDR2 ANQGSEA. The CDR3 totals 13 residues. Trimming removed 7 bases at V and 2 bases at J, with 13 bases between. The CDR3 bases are TGCAGCGGATACAGGAGAGCCACAGATACGCAGTATTTT. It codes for CSGYRRATDTQYF.

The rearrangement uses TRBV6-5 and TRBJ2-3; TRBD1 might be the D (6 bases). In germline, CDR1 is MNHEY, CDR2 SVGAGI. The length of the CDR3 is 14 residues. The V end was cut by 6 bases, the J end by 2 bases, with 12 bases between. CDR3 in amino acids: CASSLTGITDTQYF. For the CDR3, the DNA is TGTGCCAGCAGCCTTACAGGGATCACAGATACGCAGTATTTT.

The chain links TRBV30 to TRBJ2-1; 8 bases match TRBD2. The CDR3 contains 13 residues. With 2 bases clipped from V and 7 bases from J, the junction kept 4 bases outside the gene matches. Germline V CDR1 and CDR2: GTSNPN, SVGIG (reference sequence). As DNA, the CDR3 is TGTGCCTGGAGTAACCCTAGCGGGAATGAGCAGTTCTTC. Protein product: CAWSNPSGNEQFF.

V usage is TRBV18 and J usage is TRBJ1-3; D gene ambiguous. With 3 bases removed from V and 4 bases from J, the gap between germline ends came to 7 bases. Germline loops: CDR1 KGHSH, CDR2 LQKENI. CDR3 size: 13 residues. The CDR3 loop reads CASSPYQGNTIYF. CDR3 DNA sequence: TGTGCCAGCTCACCTTACCAGGGAAACACCATATATTTT.